This is a list of T cell receptor beta chains from one sample in a study of T-cell memory formation after mild COVID-19. TCRdb reprocessed the 5' RACE reads via MiXCR and lists one record per CDR3 protein. The sample includes about 360,000 distinct CDR3 sequences, roughly 13% of them seen just once. Material for sequencing was PBMCs or a T cell subset sorted from them (not recorded which). Receptor source: a man younger than 30 who had mild COVID-19 (a few samples of this study predate the infection). Cell type and time point are not known. Both conserved end residues are trimmed from each CDR3. Clone size is given for some rows only: seen once, a few or many times, or a class if the clone is expanded.

J,V,size,CDR3
TRBJ1-4,TRBV7-9,.,ASTGTGVGEKLF
TRBJ2-6,TRBV2,many,ATGSLILLT
TRBJ1-2,TRBV20-1,.,SARKSGTYYGYT
TRBJ1-3,TRBV6-5,many,ASTSAGNTIY
TRBJ2-7,TRBV11-1,few,ASSSQGAGSYEQY
TRBJ2-1,TRBV7-6,few,ASSSGTSGGPSYNEQF
TRBJ1-2,TRBV4-3,.,ASSQDPLRKKYGYT
TRBJ1-1,TRBV7-6,few,ASNAWVSTEAF
TRBJ1-6,TRBV6-2/TRBV6-3,few,ASSWTGYNSPLH
TRBJ2-5,TRBV5-1,few,ASSSSLAAGETQY
TRBJ2-3,TRBV27,few,ASSFGRFATVKY
TRBJ2-2,TRBV5-1,many,ASSLSPPGQGGTGELF
TRBJ2-3,TRBV15,few,ATSRGGRRTDTQY
TRBJ2-3,TRBV3-1,.,ASSQGDRVSTQY
TRBJ2-1,TRBV6-2/TRBV6-3,once,ASSYGGGGHNEQF
TRBJ2-7,TRBV7-2,few,ASSLAGSRRSEQY
TRBJ1-1,TRBV4-3,.,ASSRGGGRSEAF
TRBJ1-2,TRBV6-7,.,ASGKDREDNGYT
TRBJ2-3,TRBV5-1,.,ASSLAGTSGGTDTQY
TRBJ1-1,TRBV6-5,.,ASQTADRAFEAF
TRBJ2-3,TRBV5-1,many,ASSQKLGSEDTQY
TRBJ1-4,TRBV15,.,ATSTRGRANEKLF
TRBJ2-5,TRBV6-2/TRBV6-3,.,ASQQGETQY